This T cell receptor beta chain was profiled in a study of neurological immune-mediated disorders. This clonotype was recorded at least ten times. The antigen is not known. Each sequencing run yielded over 160 million TCR-beta sequences from 15-18 subjects. Via MiXCR, TCRdb re-called the 5' RACE reads, giving one row per CDR3 protein. The sample has some 46,000 distinct CDR3 sequences, over 9% seen once; the top ten hold about 5.2%. Study conclusions and caveats: The greatest degree of TCR clonal expansion was observed in HTLV-1-associated myelopathy, with the lowest in multiple sclerosis, below that of healthy controls.

There are 14 residues in the CDR3. V dropped 2 bases and J dropped 3 bases, with 8 bases sitting between them. Germline-derived CDR1 and CDR2 are MNHEY and SVGEGT. The sample taken for sequencing was PBMCs. The clonotype was recovered from a man between 70 and 80 years old with HTLV-1-associated myelopathy (HAM/TSP). This chain links TRBV6-2 or TRBV6-3 with TRBJ1-5; D is unresolved. In nucleotides, the CDR3 is TGTGCCAGCAGTTACCTCCAGGACAATCAGCCCCAGCATTTT. This sequence encodes CASSYLQDNQPQHF.